The clone carrying this T cell receptor (beta chain) was picked up many times. The antigen is unknown. These data are taken from a study of T cell repertoires in cytomegalovirus infection. Study overall: Matching HLA type, along with CMV infection, was indicated by public TCR beta signatures.

Whole-study findings and limits: Cumulative public TCR beta family frequency identified carriers of CMV plus the relevant HLA. Ex vivo responses were dominated by HLA-C-restricted CMV-specific TCR beta clonotypes.

TCRdb passed the reads through MiXCR, listing each CDR3 protein once. The data show approximately 490,000 distinct CDR3 sequences, 10% to 12% seen once. Trimming took off 0 bases at V and 4 bases at J, with 9 bases between the two ends. Looked up from germline, CDR1 is LNHDA and CDR2 is SQIVND (reference sequence). The CDR3 is 14 residues long. This chain uses TRBV19 with TRBJ1-2; unclear D gene. The TCR was taken from a human donor in good health (CMV status not recorded). Some clones in this sample may be carry-over from other donors' samples. The specimen was PBMCs. The CDR3 spells CASSIESGFYGYTF. CDR3 bases: TGTGCCAGTAGTATAGAGTCGGGGTTCTATGGCTACACCTTC.